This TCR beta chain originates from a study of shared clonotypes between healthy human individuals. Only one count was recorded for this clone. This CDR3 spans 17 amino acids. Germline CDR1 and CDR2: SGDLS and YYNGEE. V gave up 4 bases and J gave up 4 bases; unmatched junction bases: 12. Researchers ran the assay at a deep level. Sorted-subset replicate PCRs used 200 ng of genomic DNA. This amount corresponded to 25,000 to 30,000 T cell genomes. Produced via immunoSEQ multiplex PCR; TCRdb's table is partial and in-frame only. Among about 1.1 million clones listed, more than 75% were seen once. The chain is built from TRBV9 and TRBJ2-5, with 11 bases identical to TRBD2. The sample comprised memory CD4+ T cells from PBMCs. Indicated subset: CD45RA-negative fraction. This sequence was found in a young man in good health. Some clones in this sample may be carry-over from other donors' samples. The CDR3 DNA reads TGTGCCAGCAGCCCAAAGGGTATAGCGGGAGGGCCAGAGACCCAGTACTTC. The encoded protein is CASSPKGIAGGPETQYF.